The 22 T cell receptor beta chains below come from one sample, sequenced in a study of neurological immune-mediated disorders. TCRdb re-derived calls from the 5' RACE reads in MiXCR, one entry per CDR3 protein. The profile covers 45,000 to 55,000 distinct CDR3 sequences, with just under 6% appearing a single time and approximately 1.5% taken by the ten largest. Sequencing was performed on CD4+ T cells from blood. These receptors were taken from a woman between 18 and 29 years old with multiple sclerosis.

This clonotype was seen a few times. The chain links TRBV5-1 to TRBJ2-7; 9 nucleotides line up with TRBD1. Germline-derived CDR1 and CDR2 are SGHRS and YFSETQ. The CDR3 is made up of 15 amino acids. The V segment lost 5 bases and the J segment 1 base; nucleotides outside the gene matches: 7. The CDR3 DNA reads TGCGCCAGCAGGACGAGGACAGGGGCTTCCTACGAGCAGTACTTC. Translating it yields CASRTRTGASYEQYF.

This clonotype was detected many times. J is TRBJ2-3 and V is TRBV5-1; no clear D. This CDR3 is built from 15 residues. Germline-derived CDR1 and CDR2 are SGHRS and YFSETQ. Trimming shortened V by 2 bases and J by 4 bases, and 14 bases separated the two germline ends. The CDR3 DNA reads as TGCGCCAGCAGCTTCGACGATATGGTGGCAGATACGCAGTATTTT. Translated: CASSFDDMVADTQYF. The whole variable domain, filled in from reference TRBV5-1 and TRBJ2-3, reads KAGVTQTPRYLIKTRGQQVTLSCSPISGHRSVSWYQQTPGQGLQFLFEYFSETQRNKGNFPGRFSGRQFSNSRSEMNVSTLELGDSALYLCASSFDDMVADTQYFGPGTRLTVL.

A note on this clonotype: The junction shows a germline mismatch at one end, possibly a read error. The DNA of the CDR3 is TGCACCAGTAGATCACAGGGTAGCAATGAGCAGTTCTTC. Translating it yields CTSRSQGSNEQFF. V usage is TRBV5-1 and J usage is TRBJ2-1; the D gene is possibly TRBD1 (6 bases). CDR3 length: 13 residues. The germline CDR1 and CDR2 sequences are SGHRS and YFSETQ.

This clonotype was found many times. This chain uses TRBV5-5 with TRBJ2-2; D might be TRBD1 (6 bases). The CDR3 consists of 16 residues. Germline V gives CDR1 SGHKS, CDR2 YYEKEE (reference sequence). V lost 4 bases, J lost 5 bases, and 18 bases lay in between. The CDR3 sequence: CASSPSRDIKTGELFF. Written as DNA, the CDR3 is TGTGCCAGCAGCCCTAGCCGGGACATTAAAACCGGGGAGCTGTTTTTT.

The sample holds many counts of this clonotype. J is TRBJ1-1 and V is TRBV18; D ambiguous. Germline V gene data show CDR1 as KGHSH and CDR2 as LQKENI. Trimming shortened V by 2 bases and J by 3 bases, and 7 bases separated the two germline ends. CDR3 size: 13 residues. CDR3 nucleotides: TGTGCCAGCTCACCAAGGTTTGACACTGAAGCTTTCTTT. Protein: CASSPRFDTEAFF.

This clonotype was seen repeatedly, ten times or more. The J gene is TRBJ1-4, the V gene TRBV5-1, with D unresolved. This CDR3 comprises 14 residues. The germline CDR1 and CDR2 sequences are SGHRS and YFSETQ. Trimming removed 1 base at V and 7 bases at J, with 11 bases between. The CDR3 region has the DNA TGCGCCAGCAGCTTGAGAGAATTCGGTGAAAAACTGTTTTTT. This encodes CASSLREFGEKLFF.

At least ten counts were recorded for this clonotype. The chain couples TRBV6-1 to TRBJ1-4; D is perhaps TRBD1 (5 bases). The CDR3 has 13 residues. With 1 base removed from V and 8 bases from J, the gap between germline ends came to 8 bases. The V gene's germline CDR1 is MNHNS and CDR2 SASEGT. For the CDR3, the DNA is TGTGCCAGCAGTGAAGTGGGACCCGAAAAACTGTTTTTT. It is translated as CASSEVGPEKLFF.

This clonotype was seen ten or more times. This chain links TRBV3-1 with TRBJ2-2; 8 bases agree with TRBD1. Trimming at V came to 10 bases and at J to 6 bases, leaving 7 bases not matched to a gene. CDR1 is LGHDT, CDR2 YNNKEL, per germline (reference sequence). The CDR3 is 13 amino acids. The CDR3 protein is CATSDRESGELFF. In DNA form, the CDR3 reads TGTGCCACCTCGGACAGGGAGTCCGGGGAGCTGTTTTTT. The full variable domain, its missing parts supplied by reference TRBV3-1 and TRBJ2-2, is DTAVSQTPKYLVTQMGNDKSIKCEQNLGHDTMYWYKQDSKKFLKIMFSYNNKELIINETVPNRFSPKSPDKAHLNLHINSLELGDSAVYFCATSDRESGELFFGEGSRLTVL.

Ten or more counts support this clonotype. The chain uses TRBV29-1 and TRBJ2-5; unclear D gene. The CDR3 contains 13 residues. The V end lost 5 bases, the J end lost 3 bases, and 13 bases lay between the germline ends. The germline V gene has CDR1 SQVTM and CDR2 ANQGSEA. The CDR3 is CSVPTPPEETQYF. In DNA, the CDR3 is TGCAGCGTTCCCACCCCCCCAGAAGAGACCCAGTACTTC.

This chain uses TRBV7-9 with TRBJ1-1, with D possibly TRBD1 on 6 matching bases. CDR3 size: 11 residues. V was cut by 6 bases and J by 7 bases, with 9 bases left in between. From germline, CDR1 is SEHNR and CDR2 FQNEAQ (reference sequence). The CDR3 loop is CASRGQIEAFF. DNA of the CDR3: TGTGCCAGCAGAGGACAGATTGAAGCTTTCTTT.

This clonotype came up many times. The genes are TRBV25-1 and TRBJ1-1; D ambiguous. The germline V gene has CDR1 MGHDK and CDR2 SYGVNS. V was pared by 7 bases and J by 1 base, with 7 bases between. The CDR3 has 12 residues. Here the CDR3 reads CASKLGNTEAFF. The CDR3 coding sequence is TGTGCCAGCAAGTTAGGGAACACTGAAGCTTTCTTT.

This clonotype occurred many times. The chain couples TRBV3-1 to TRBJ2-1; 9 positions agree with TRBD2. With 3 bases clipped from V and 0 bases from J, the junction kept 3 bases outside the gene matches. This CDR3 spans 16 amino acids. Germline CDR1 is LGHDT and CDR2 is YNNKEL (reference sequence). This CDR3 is CASSHGGGVSYNEQFF. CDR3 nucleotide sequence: TGTGCCAGCAGCCATGGCGGGGGGGTCTCCTACAATGAGCAGTTCTTC.

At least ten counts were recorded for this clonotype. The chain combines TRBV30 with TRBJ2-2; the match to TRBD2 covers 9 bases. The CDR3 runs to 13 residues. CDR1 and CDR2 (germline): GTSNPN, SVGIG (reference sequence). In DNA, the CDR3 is TGTGCGTGTAGCGGGAGTTACACCGGGGAGCTGTTTTTT. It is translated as CACSGSYTGELFF.

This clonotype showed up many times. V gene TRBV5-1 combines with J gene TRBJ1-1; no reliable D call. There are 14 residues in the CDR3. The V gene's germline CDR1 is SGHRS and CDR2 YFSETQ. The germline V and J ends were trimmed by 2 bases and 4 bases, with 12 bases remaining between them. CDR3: CASSLIMGGTEAFF. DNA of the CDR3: TGCGCCAGCAGCTTAATAATGGGAGGCACTGAAGCTTTCTTT.

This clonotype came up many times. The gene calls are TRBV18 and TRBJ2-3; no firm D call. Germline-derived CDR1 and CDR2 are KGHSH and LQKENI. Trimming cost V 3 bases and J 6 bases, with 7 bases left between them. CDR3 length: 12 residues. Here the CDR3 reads CASSPQSDTQYF. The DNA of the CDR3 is TGTGCCAGCTCACCCCAGTCGGATACGCAGTATTTT.

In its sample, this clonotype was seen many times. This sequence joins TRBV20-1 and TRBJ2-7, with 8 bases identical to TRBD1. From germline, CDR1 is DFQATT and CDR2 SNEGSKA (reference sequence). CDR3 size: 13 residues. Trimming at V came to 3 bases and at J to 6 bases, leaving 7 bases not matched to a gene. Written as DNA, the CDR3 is TGCAGTGCTAGGTCCGGACAGGGAGGCGAGCAGTACGTC. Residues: CSARSGQGGEQYV.

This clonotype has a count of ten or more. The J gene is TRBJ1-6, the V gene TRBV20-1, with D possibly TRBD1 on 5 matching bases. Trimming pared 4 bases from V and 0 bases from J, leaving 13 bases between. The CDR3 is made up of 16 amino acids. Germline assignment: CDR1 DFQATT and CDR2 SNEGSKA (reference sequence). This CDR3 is CSATKAGLSYNSPLHF. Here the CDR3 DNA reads TGCAGTGCTACCAAAGCGGGACTCTCCTATAATTCACCCCTCCACTTT.

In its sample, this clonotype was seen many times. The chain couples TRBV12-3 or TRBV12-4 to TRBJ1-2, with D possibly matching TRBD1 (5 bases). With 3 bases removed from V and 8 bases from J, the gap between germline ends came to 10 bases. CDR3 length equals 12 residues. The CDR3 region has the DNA TGTGCCAGCAGTTTCGCCAGGGACGGCTACACCTTC. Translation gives CASSFARDGYTF.

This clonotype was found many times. The CDR3: CASSFQGLAYNEQFF. For the CDR3, the DNA is TGCGCCAGCAGCTTTCAAGGACTAGCCTACAATGAGCAGTTCTTC. The gene calls are TRBV5-1 and TRBJ2-1; TRBD2 agrees at 7 bases. From germline, CDR1 is SGHRS and CDR2 YFSETQ. The junction had 4 bases not matched to a gene; V was cut back by 2 bases and J by 2 bases. CDR3 length equals 15 residues.

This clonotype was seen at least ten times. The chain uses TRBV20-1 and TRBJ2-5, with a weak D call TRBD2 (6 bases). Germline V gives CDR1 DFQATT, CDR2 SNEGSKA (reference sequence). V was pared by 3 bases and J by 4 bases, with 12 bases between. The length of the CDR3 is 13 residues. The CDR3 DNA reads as TGCAGTGCTAGCGGGGGAGGCCGAGAGACCCAGTACTTC. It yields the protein CSASGGGRETQYF.

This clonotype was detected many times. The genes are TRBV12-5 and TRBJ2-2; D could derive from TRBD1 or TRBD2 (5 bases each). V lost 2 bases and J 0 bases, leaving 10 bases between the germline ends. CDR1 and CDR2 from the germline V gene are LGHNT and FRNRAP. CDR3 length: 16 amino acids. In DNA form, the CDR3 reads TGTGCTAGTGGTTTGCCCGGGGCCCCGAACACCGGGGAGCTGTTTTTT. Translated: CASGLPGAPNTGELFF.

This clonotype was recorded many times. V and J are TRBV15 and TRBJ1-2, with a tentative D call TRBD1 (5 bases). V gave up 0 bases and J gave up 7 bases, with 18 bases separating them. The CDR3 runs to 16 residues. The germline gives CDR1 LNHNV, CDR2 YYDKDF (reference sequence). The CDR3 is CATSRDTWDLGRGYTF. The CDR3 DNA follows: TGTGCCACCAGCAGAGATACCTGGGACCTCGGACGTGGCTACACCTTC.